The 3 T cell receptor beta chains below come from one sample, sequenced in a study of OX40 agonist ivuxolimab in advanced cancers. Measured with immunoSEQ multiplex PCR; TCRdb has only the in-frame clones, and not every one. Among 60,000 to 75,000 clones, 87% were seen once, and the ten largest hold around 0.78%. The material was CD4+ or CD8+ T cells sorted from blood, obtained in a trial of the OX40 agonist ivuxolimab. These receptor sequences come from an adult with an advanced solid tumor such as melanoma, head and neck, liver or kidney cancer.

This chain connects TRBV5-1 to TRBJ1-1; 8 bases align to TRBD1. This CDR3 contains 16 residues. Trimming cost V 7 bases and J 3 bases; bases outside gene matches: 14. Germline CDR1 SGHRS, CDR2 YFSETQ. DNA of the CDR3: TGCGCCAGCCGGGATCGACAGGGGTCGGGTGACACTGAAGCTTTCTTT. Encoded protein: CASRDRQGSGDTEAFF.

As to this clone: One junction end disagrees with the germline gene, perhaps due to a read error. This chain joins TRBV28 and TRBJ2-4; D possibly matches TRBD1 or TRBD2 (7 bases each). This CDR3 is 9 amino acids long. The germline gives CDR1 MDHEN, CDR2 SYDVKM. CDR3 DNA: TGTGCCGGGGGGGGACAGTGGAACTTC. As protein: CAGGGQWNF. Full variable domain (missing parts from reference TRBV28 and TRBJ2-4): DVKVTQSSRYLVKRTGEKVFLECVQDMDHENMFWYRQDPGLGLRLIYFSYDVKMKEKGDIPEGYSVSREKKERFSLILESASTNQTSMYLCAGGGQWNFGAGTRLSVL.

This clone was seen only once. J is TRBJ1-5 and V is TRBV7-9; D not certain. Deletions cut 6 bases from V and 0 bases from J, with 9 bases between. The CDR3 consists of 14 residues. Per the germline V gene, CDR1 is SEHNR and CDR2 is FQNEAQ (reference sequence). Here the CDR3 DNA reads TGTGCCAGCAGTCGGGATGTTAGCAATCAGCCCCAGCATTTT. Its translation: CASSRDVSNQPQHF.